This T cell receptor beta chain derives from a study of T cells in Graves' hyperthyroidism and ophthalmopathy. TCR beta CDR3 sequences were amplified from RNA transcripts. During a first-round RT-PCR of the TCR CDR3, the HTBI primer set was used. Each CDR3 protein gets one entry after TCRdb re-called the multiplex PCR reads with MiXCR. The sample contains 500,000 or so distinct CDR3 sequences, 17% of which appear only once. This clonotype was counted a few times. This could be a read error, since a much larger clone is one nucleotide away. The CDR3 extends over 14 amino acids. V shed 10 bases, J shed 5 bases, and the junction held 11 bases outside the gene matches.

The origin of this receptor is a woman aged 18-35 years with Graves' ophthalmopathy. Material: blood. The chain carries TRBV12-3 or TRBV12-4 and TRBJ2-1; 7 positions agree with TRBD2. The CDR3 DNA reads as TGTGCCACCCGACAACTAGCGATGAACAATGAGCAGTTCTTC. Translated: CATRQLAMNNEQFF.